This entry describes one T cell receptor (beta chain). The antigen remains undetermined. These data belong to a study of Ad26.COV2.S vaccination and SARS-CoV-2 variants. Study findings and constraints: Assessments of TCR breadth and depth may have underestimated the total T cell responses. Those who received the vaccine showed greater spike-specific TCR breadth than those given placebo. Post-vaccination spike-specific CD8+ and CD4+ T cell responses reportedly had substantial breadth. Similar non-spike TCR breadth was observed in recipients of vaccine and of placebo.

TCRdb's table, derived via immunoSEQ multiplex PCR, lists solely in-frame clones and lacks some. Here the sample spans some 45,000 clones, approximately 83% being singletons. From germline, CDR1 is LNHDA and CDR2 SQIVND (reference sequence). Trimming took 5 bases from V and 0 from J; bases not matched to a gene: 17. The CDR3 totals 20 residues. The sequences come from peripheral blood, collected after recovery from COVID-19. The receptor's source is a human donor who had recovered from COVID-19. V gene TRBV19 combines with J gene TRBJ2-1; the match to TRBD2 covers 9 bases. CDR3 bases: TGTGCCAGTAGTGATTGGAAGGCTAGCGGGACCCGTAGCTCCTACAATGAGCAGTTCTTC. This codes for CASSDWKASGTRSSYNEQFF. Based on the CDR3 plus reference TRBV19 and TRBJ2-1, the full variable domain is DGGITQSPKYLFRKEGQNVTLSCEQNLNHDAMYWYRQDPGQGLRLIYYSQIVNDFQKGDIAEGYSVSREKKESFPLTVTSAQKNPTAFYLCASSDWKASGTRSSYNEQFFGPGTRLTVL.